This TCR beta chain was obtained from a study of blood T cell repertoires in COVID-19. Across the whole study: Whether acute or convalescent, the COVID-19 samples came from the United States, Italy and Spain.

In the original processing: The authors estimated nucleated cell counts from reference gene primer amplification. TCRdb keeps only in-frame clones here, not all; method: immunoSEQ multiplex PCR. For V, J and clone size, that table is used; D and trimming come from the DNA. The profile shows a few hundred thousand clones, 85% to 90% of them singletons. Trimming left V 0 bases short and J 5 bases short, with 13 bases between. This CDR3 has 15 residues. Germline CDR1 and CDR2: MGHRA and YSYEKL. The clonotype originates from a woman aged 40 to 50 who had recovered from COVID-19. Material for sequencing was peripheral blood. The V call is TRBV4-1, the J call TRBJ1-2; possible D gene TRBD1, 5 bases. CDR3 in amino acids: CASSQEGRGGYGYTF. The CDR3 coding sequence is TGCGCCAGCAGCCAAGAGGGTAGGGGCGGATATGGCTACACCTTC.